The present T cell receptor (beta chain) was sequenced within a study of blood T cell repertoires in COVID-19. Study context: The United States, Italy and Spain were the sources of the acute and convalescent COVID-19 samples. Sample material is recorded as cDNA or gDNA derived from T cells, B-cell-depleted T cells, or PBMCs.

In the original analysis: Reference gene primers were amplified, and this amplification served to estimate nucleated cell counts. Profiling relied on immunoSEQ multiplex PCR, and the TCRdb table lists in-frame clones only, not all of them. V and J calls and clone size come straight from that table; D and trimming were deduced from the DNA. The sample lists roughly 100,000 clones, around nine tenths occurring once. V was cut by 4 bases and J by 4 bases, with 13 bases left in between. CDR3 length: 14 amino acids. Germline CDR1 and CDR2: MNHEY and SVGAGI. The chain has TRBV6-5 and TRBJ1-1; D unclear. The source is a woman in her seventies with acute or convalescent COVID-19. The sequenced sample consisted of peripheral blood. CDR3 region: CASSFLDVATEAFF. The CDR3 DNA sequence: TGTGCCAGCAGTTTCCTAGATGTGGCCACTGAAGCTTTCTTT.